These 31 T cell receptor beta chains were sequenced from one sample in a study of T-cell reconstitution after alpha-beta-depleted transplantation in children. The TCRbeta library incorporated unique molecular identifiers. TCRdb reprocessed the PCR reads via MiXCR and lists one record per CDR3 protein. The data contain 200,000 to 300,000 distinct CDR3 sequences, approximately 12% of them singletons. The sample here was PBMCs from the stem cell graft donor, taken from the stem cell graft. Receptors were obtained from a human donor who donated a stem cell graft to a child with acute lymphoblastic leukemia.

At least ten counts were recorded for this clonotype. V is TRBV7-9 and J is TRBJ1-2; no clear D. The CDR3 spans 14 residues. Deletions cut 1 base from V and 6 bases from J, with 12 bases between. Per germline, CDR1 SEHNR and CDR2 FQNEAQ (reference sequence). The CDR3 protein is CASSLGFLSDGYTF. The DNA for the CDR3 is TGTGCCAGCAGCTTAGGGTTTCTTTCTGATGGCTACACCTTC. Full variable domain (rest looked up from reference TRBV7-9 and TRBJ1-2): DTGVSQNPRHKITKRGQNVTFRCDPISEHNRLYWYRQTLGQGPEFLTYFQNEAQLEKSRLLSDRFSAERPKGSFSTLEIQRTEQGDSAMYLCASSLGFLSDGYTFGSGTRLTVV.

This clonotype was seen repeatedly, ten times or more. This chain joins TRBV10-3 and TRBJ2-1; D not certain. In germline, CDR1 is ENHRY, CDR2 SYGVKD. CDR3 length: 14 residues. With 4 bases removed from V and 0 bases from J, the gap between germline ends came to 7 bases. CDR3 DNA: TGTGCCATCAGTGGACCGGGCTCCTACAATGAGCAGTTCTTC. It yields the protein CAISGPGSYNEQFF.

This clonotype was counted at least ten times. This chain connects TRBV5-1 to TRBJ2-3; 9 nucleotides line up with TRBD1. The J segment lost 8 bases and the V segment lost 3 bases, leaving 7 bases of the junction unmatched. Germline loops: CDR1 SGHRS, CDR2 YFSETQ. The CDR3 totals 14 residues. CDR3 bases: TGCGCCAGCAGCTCGGGACAGGGCGATGTTACGCAGTATTTT. It is translated as CASSSGQGDVTQYF. Full variable domain (remainder filled in from reference TRBV5-1 and TRBJ2-3): KAGVTQTPRYLIKTRGQQVTLSCSPISGHRSVSWYQQTPGQGLQFLFEYFSETQRNKGNFPGRFSGRQFSNSRSEMNVSTLELGDSALYLCASSSGQGDVTQYFGPGTRLTVL.

The chain carries TRBV7-2 and TRBJ2-5, with 12 bases that match TRBD2. This CDR3 is built from 16 residues. V was pared by 3 bases and J by 2 bases, with 4 bases of the junction left unmatched. Germline V gives CDR1 SGHTA, CDR2 FQGNSA. As DNA, the CDR3 is TGTGCCAGCAGCTTGGCCCTAGCGGGGGGGCAAGAGACCCAGTACTTC. The encoded protein is CASSLALAGGQETQYF.

This clonotype was recorded at least ten times. The V gene is TRBV20-1, the J gene TRBJ1-3, with D maybe TRBD1 (6 bases). CDR1 DFQATT and CDR2 SNEGSKA come from the germline V gene (reference sequence). V lost 5 bases, J lost 4 bases, and 9 bases lay in between. The CDR3 extends over 12 amino acids. CDR3 sequence: CSAADSGNTIYF. The CDR3 bases are TGCAGTGCTGCGGACAGCGGAAACACCATATATTTT.

This clonotype has a count of ten or more. V is TRBV7-9 and J is TRBJ1-6; no clear D. Trimming pared 1 base from V and 10 bases from J, leaving 8 bases between. Germline V CDR1 and CDR2: SEHNR, FQNEAQ (reference sequence). CDR3 length equals 13 residues. The CDR3 here is CASSLGQGSPLHF. In nucleotides, the CDR3 is TGTGCCAGCAGCTTAGGACAAGGGTCACCCCTCCACTTT.

This clonotype was recorded many times. The chain uses TRBV29-1 and TRBJ1-1, with D perhaps matching TRBD1 (5 bases). Germline CDR1 SQVTM, CDR2 ANQGSEA. Trimming took 2 bases from V and 1 from J, leaving 8 bases between them. CDR3 length: 13 residues. In DNA, the CDR3 is TGCAGCGTTGAAAGTGGACAGAACACTGAAGCTTTCTTT. Its protein product is CSVESGQNTEAFF.

This clonotype was counted at least ten times. This chain uses TRBV28 with TRBJ2-5; D gene ambiguous. CDR3 length: 14 residues. V was shortened by 10 bases and J by 2 bases, with 17 bases between the two germline ends. Germline values: CDR1 MDHEN, CDR2 SYDVKM. The CDR3 region has the DNA TGTGCCACTGCCCCTTCAGATGAACAAGAGACCCAGTACTTC. As protein: CATAPSDEQETQYF.

The table lists this clonotype with many counts. The chain joins TRBV20-1 to TRBJ2-5; 12 positions agree with TRBD2. The CDR3 spans 15 residues. The ends lost 3 bases at V and 4 bases at J; junction bases unmatched: 6. Germline CDR1 DFQATT, CDR2 SNEGSKA (reference sequence). CDR3 loop: CSASRLAGGPETQYF. Written as DNA, the CDR3 is TGCAGTGCTAGCCGCCTAGCGGGAGGGCCAGAGACCCAGTACTTC.

This clonotype was found many times. The rearrangement uses TRBV12-3 or TRBV12-4 and TRBJ2-5; 13 bases are shared with TRBD2. Trimming took 6 bases from V and 4 from J; bases not matched to a gene: 5. This CDR3 is 15 amino acids long. The CDR3 protein is CASRPGTSGVETQYF. The CDR3 nucleotides are TGTGCCAGCAGACCCGGGACTAGCGGGGTAGAGACCCAGTACTTC.

For this clonotype: A much larger clone is a single base away; this may be a read error. The gene calls are TRBV11-2 and TRBJ1-6; tentative D call: TRBD1 (5 bases). Germline V gene lookup returns CDR1 SGHAT and CDR2 FQNNGV. The CDR3 has 14 amino acids. CDR3 protein: CASSLEFRASALHF. CDR3 bases: TGTGCCAGCAGCTTGGAATTCAGGGCTTCAGCCCTCCACTTT.

At least ten counts were recorded for this clonotype. The chain recombines TRBV9 with TRBJ2-2, with a possible D match to TRBD1 (6 bases). CDR1 SGDLS and CDR2 YYNGEE come from the germline V gene. V was trimmed by 3 bases and J by 5 bases, leaving 11 bases between them. The CDR3 is made up of 14 amino acids. Written as DNA, the CDR3 is TGTGCCAGCAGCGAGACAGGAATTACCGGGGAGCTGTTTTTT. This encodes CASSETGITGELFF.

This clonotype was recorded many times. The chain uses TRBV20-1 and TRBJ2-2; 7 bases are a match to TRBD1. This CDR3 region has 13 residues. J gave up 7 bases and V 1 base, and 3 bases lay outside the gene matches. Germline CDR1 is DFQATT and CDR2 is SNEGSKA (reference sequence). Here the CDR3 reads CSARVGDSGELFF. CDR3 sequence (DNA): TGCAGTGCTAGAGTAGGGGACAGCGGGGAGCTGTTTTTT.

This clonotype was seen many times. This chain connects TRBV20-1 to TRBJ2-7, with 8 bases identical to TRBD2. The V gene end was trimmed by 1 base and the J gene end by 0 bases; junction bases not matched to a gene: 2. The CDR3 runs 14 residues. Germline CDR1 DFQATT, CDR2 SNEGSKA (reference sequence). CDR3 sequence reads: CSARGGGPSYEQYF. DNA for the CDR3: TGCAGTGCTAGAGGCGGGGGGCCCTCCTACGAGCAGTACTTC.

In this sample, this clonotype turned up many times. This chain uses TRBV12-3 or TRBV12-4 with TRBJ2-6, with TRBD1 as a possible D gene (6 bases). The length of the CDR3 is 19 residues. V was cut by 5 bases and J by 1 base, with 21 bases left in between. CDR3 sequence (DNA): TGTGCCAGCAGTCAGATCCGGGACACGTTAAGTTCTGGGGCCAACGTCCTGACTTTC. Encoded protein: CASSQIRDTLSSGANVLTF.

This clonotype has a count of ten or more. J is TRBJ1-2 and V is TRBV28; a weak D match, TRBD1 (6 bases). There are 15 residues in the CDR3. Trimming took 5 bases from V and 4 from J, leaving 17 bases between them. Germline CDR1 reads MDHEN; CDR2 reads SYDVKM. This chain's CDR3 is CASSLQGSDFYGYTF. The CDR3 coding sequence is TGTGCCAGCAGTCTACAGGGCTCTGACTTCTATGGCTACACCTTC.

This chain uses TRBV7-8 with TRBJ1-4, with D unclear. The CDR3 is 11 residues long. V lost 11 bases and J 7 bases, leaving 11 bases between the germline ends. Germline CDR1 and CDR2: SGHVS and FQNEAQ. CDR3 protein: CASGSGEKLFF. The CDR3 region has the DNA TGTGCCTCGGGCTCTGGTGAAAAACTGTTTTTT.

V gene TRBV4-3 combines with J gene TRBJ2-1, with 11 bases aligning to TRBD1. In germline, CDR1 is LGHNA, CDR2 YSLEER. This CDR3 has 15 amino acids. Germline trimming cut 4 bases from V and 6 bases from J; bases unmatched to any gene: 5. CDR3 DNA sequence: TGCGCCAGCAGCCCGGGACAGGGGGTGGGCAATGAGCAGTTCTTC. It is translated as CASSPGQGVGNEQFF.

This clonotype was recorded at least ten times. CDR3 nucleotides: TGTGCCAGCAGTTTATCAAGTCAGCACGAGCAGTACTTC. As protein: CASSLSSQHEQYF. The chain links TRBV27 to TRBJ2-7; D remains ambiguous. Germline assignment: CDR1 MNHEY and CDR2 SMNVEV (reference sequence). With 0 bases removed from V and 5 bases from J, the gap between germline ends came to 8 bases. The length of the CDR3 is 13 residues.

The V gene is TRBV27, the J gene TRBJ2-5, with TRBD2 matching 11 bases. Germline V CDR1 and CDR2: MNHEY, SMNVEV (reference sequence). V was clipped by 6 bases and J by 7 bases; unmatched bases: 10. This CDR3 is built from 15 residues. Here the CDR3 DNA reads TGTGCCAGCAGGATAGCGGGAGGGCGCGGTCGGACCCAGTACTTC. Its translation: CASRIAGGRGRTQYF.

The sample holds a few counts of this clonotype. The chain carries TRBV6-1 and TRBJ1-2; D ambiguous. CDR3 length: 14 amino acids. Germline CDR1 MNHNS, CDR2 SASEGT. The germline V and J ends were trimmed by 6 bases and 8 bases, with 19 bases remaining between them. CDR3 DNA sequence: TGTGCCAGCAGGACATTAATCCTGGCTACAGGCTACACCTTC. It is translated as CASRTLILATGYTF.

This clonotype came up many times. This chain uses TRBV7-8 with TRBJ1-3; unclear D gene. CDR1 SGHVS and CDR2 FQNEAQ come from the germline V gene. Trimming cost V 5 bases and J 4 bases, with 9 bases left between them. The length of the CDR3 is 13 residues. The CDR3 loop reads CASSPGLGNTIYF. CDR3 sequence (DNA): TGTGCCAGCAGCCCGGGCCTGGGAAACACCATATATTTT. The whole variable domain, filled in from reference TRBV7-8 and TRBJ1-3, reads GAGVSQSPRYKVAKRGQDVALRCDPISGHVSLFWYQQALGQGPEFLTYFQNEAQLDKSGLPSDRFFAERPEGSVSTLKIQRTQQEDSAVYLCASSPGLGNTIYFGEGSWLTVV.

This clonotype showed up many times. The V gene is TRBV10-3, the J gene TRBJ2-1, with a tentative D call TRBD1 (6 bases). The germline V gene has CDR1 ENHRY and CDR2 SYGVKD. The CDR3 contains 15 residues. Deletions cut 5 bases from V and 3 bases from J, with 14 bases between. The CDR3 sequence is CAISQAWTDYNEQFF. In DNA form, the CDR3 reads TGTGCCATCAGTCAAGCATGGACAGACTACAATGAGCAGTTCTTC.

This clonotype came up many times. The genes are TRBV28 and TRBJ2-5; 10 nucleotides match TRBD2. V shed 6 bases, J shed 5 bases, and the junction held 3 bases outside the gene matches. In germline, CDR1 is MDHEN, CDR2 SYDVKM. The CDR3 totals 13 residues. CDR3 DNA sequence: TGTGCCAGCAGAAGCGGGGGGGACGAGACCCAGTACTTC. Its protein product is CASRSGGDETQYF.

With regard to this clonotype: This may arise from a read error, as a much more abundant clone is one base away. This sequence joins TRBV28 and TRBJ2-1, with 11 nucleotides matching TRBD1. Germline lookup yields CDR1 MDHEN and CDR2 SYDVKM. The CDR3 extends over 16 amino acids. The CDR3 loop is CASSLKDRGLNNDQFF. CDR3 in DNA: TGTGCCAGCAGTCTAAAGGACAGGGGGCTCAACAATGACCAGTTCTTC.

The CDR3 DNA is TGCAGTGCCCAGACAGGGGGTCTGGAGACCCAGTACTTC. Its translation: CSAQTGGLETQYF. The chain employs TRBV20-1 and TRBJ2-5; 9 nucleotides line up with TRBD1. Germline CDR1 reads DFQATT; CDR2 reads SNEGSKA (reference sequence). With 6 bases clipped from V and 5 bases from J, the junction kept 7 bases outside the gene matches. The CDR3 extends over 13 amino acids.

This clonotype was seen at least ten times. This rearrangement joins TRBV9 to TRBJ2-1, with D possibly being TRBD2 (5 bases). The CDR3 runs 16 residues. CDR1 SGDLS and CDR2 YYNGEE come from the germline V gene. V gave up 1 base and J gave up 0 bases, with 11 bases separating them. DNA for the CDR3: TGTGCCAGCAGCGTACCCACGGGGAGCTCCTACAATGAGCAGTTCTTC. Its protein product is CASSVPTGSSYNEQFF.

This clonotype was observed at least ten times. The rearrangement uses TRBV11-2 and TRBJ1-6; 10 positions match TRBD1. Trimming removed 0 bases from V and 1 base from J; junction bases left unmatched: 15. Per germline, CDR1 SGHAT and CDR2 FQNNGV. The CDR3 length is 22 residues. The CDR3 coding sequence is TGTGCCAGCAGCTTAGATCGGCGGACAGGGGGGAGAAGGAGTTCCTATAATTCACCCCTCCACTTT. Amino acids: CASSLDRRTGGRRSSYNSPLHF. The full variable domain, with the rest looked up from reference TRBV11-2 and TRBJ1-6, is EAGVAQSPRYKIIEKRQSVAFWCNPISGHATLYWYQQILGQGPKLLIQFQNNGVVDDSQLPKDRFSAERLKGVDSTLKIQPAKLEDSAVYLCASSLDRRTGGRRSSYNSPLHFGNGTRLTVT.

The sample holds many counts of this clonotype. V and J are TRBV6-5 and TRBJ2-7, with D unclear. V lost 0 bases to trimming and J lost 7 bases, with 7 bases between them. The CDR3 is 12 residues long. The germline gives CDR1 MNHEY, CDR2 SVGAGI. CDR3 DNA sequence: TGTGCCAGCAGTTACTCTGGTCGGGAGCAGTACTTC. It encodes CASSYSGREQYF.

This clonotype was seen just once. Mismatch with germline at one junction end may stem from a read error. The chain is built from TRBV6-1 and TRBJ2-5; tentatively, D is TRBD1 or TRBD2 (5 bases each). Germline V gene lookup returns CDR1 MNHNS and CDR2 SASEGT. This CDR3 comprises 15 residues. CDR3: CASVILRGSQETHYF. In DNA form, the CDR3 reads TGTGCCAGCGTCATCCTGAGGGGCAGTCAAGAGACCCACTACTTC.

The sample holds many counts of this clonotype. The chain links TRBV5-1 to TRBJ2-7; D unclear. The germline gives CDR1 SGHRS, CDR2 YFSETQ. Trimming cost V 4 bases and J 6 bases, with 17 bases left between them. The CDR3 has 14 amino acids. CDR3 in amino acids: CASSQTLWGSEQYF. For the CDR3, the DNA is TGCGCCAGCAGCCAAACCCTCTGGGGTTCCGAGCAGTACTTC.